The 30 T cell receptor beta chains presented below share a single source sample, sequenced in a study of blood T cell repertoires in COVID-19. Assay: immunoSEQ multiplex PCR; the TCRdb copy retains only in-frame clones and omits some. The sample lists hundreds of thousands of clones, around 80% occurring once. Sequencing used PBMCs or T cells enriched from blood (not recorded which). Every receptor here comes from a man in his forties or fifties who had been exposed to COVID-19.

The genes are TRBV12-3 or TRBV12-4 and TRBJ1-1; TRBD1 aligns across 8 bases. J was trimmed by 11 bases and V by 6 bases; bases with no gene match: 5. The length of the CDR3 is 11 residues. The CDR3 sequence: CASSPQGGAFF. The CDR3 DNA follows: TGTGCCAGCAGCCCACAGGGGGGGGCTTTCTTT.

The chain carries TRBV3-1 (or the pseudogene TRBV3-2) and TRBJ1-1; D unclear. Germline assignment: CDR1 LGHDT and CDR2 YNNKEL (reference sequence). Trimming cost V 0 bases and J 1 base, with 18 bases left between them. The CDR3 spans 18 residues. The CDR3 reads CASSQDFWQADPNTEAFF. Written as DNA, the CDR3 is TGTGCCAGCAGCCAAGATTTCTGGCAGGCCGACCCGAACACTGAAGCTTTCTTT.

The V gene is TRBV28, the J gene TRBJ1-2; 9 bases are a match to TRBD1. The CDR3 spans 14 residues. Per germline, CDR1 MDHEN and CDR2 SYDVKM. V shed 9 bases, J shed 8 bases, and the junction held 13 bases outside the gene matches. CDR3 nucleotides: TGTGCCAGTTCTACAGGGGGCGCCCCCGACGGCTACACCTTC. Translating it yields CASSTGGAPDGYTF.

The rearrangement joins TRBV6-5 to TRBJ2-3, with D possibly being TRBD1 (6 bases). Germline V gives CDR1 MNHEY, CDR2 SVGAGI. This CDR3 is 12 amino acids long. With 7 bases removed from V and 9 bases from J, the gap between germline ends came to 14 bases. For the CDR3, the DNA is TGTGCCAGCACCTCACAGGGCGGGACGCAGTATTTT. Translation gives CASTSQGGTQYF.

The rearrangement links TRBV12-3 or TRBV12-4 to TRBJ1-5; 7 bases line up with TRBD1. Unmatched junction bases numbered 0, after V lost 6 bases and J lost 1 base. The CDR3 is 13 residues long. CDR3 sequence reads: CASRTGSNQPQHF. The CDR3 coding sequence is TGTGCCAGCAGGACAGGGAGCAATCAGCCCCAGCATTTT.

The chain employs TRBV24-1 and TRBJ1-1; D unclear. The V gene lost 1 base and the J gene lost 7 bases, with 6 bases spanning the gap. The germline gives CDR1 KGHDR, CDR2 SFDVKD. The CDR3 is 12 amino acids. DNA for the CDR3: TGTGCCACCAGTGATTTAAGGAGTGAAGCTTTCTTT. Encoded protein: CATSDLRSEAFF.

The chain is built from TRBV5-1 and TRBJ2-3, with a tentative D call TRBD2 (5 bases). Trimming removed 0 bases at V and 2 bases at J, with 10 bases between. The CDR3 has 15 residues. CDR1 is SGHRS and CDR2 is YFSETQ in the germline V gene. CDR3 region: CASSLESGNTDTQYF. CDR3 sequence (DNA): TGCGCCAGCAGCTTGGAGAGCGGTAACACAGATACGCAGTATTTT. The variable domain in full, completed from reference TRBV5-1 and TRBJ2-3, reads KAGVTQTPRYLIKTRGQQVTLSCSPISGHRSVSWYQQTPGQGLQFLFEYFSETQRNKGNFPGRFSGRQFSNSRSEMNVSTLELGDSALYLCASSLESGNTDTQYFGPGTRLTVL.

The chain recombines TRBV7-9 with TRBJ2-7; D might be TRBD2 (6 bases). This CDR3 has 13 residues. Germline-derived CDR1 and CDR2 are SEHNR and FQNEAQ (reference sequence). Deletions cut 8 bases from V and 1 base from J, with 12 bases between. For the CDR3, the DNA is TGTGCCAGCCACCGGGCGGGATCCTACGAGCAGTACTTC. Translation gives CASHRAGSYEQYF.

The V and J genes are TRBV24-1 and TRBJ1-5; D not certain. This CDR3 comprises 14 residues. V lost 1 base and J lost 4, with 7 bases in between. The germline V gene encodes CDR1 KGHDR and CDR2 SFDVKD. The DNA for the CDR3 is TGTGCCACCAGTGATTTCCTCGGGAATCAGCCCCAGCATTTT. It specifies CATSDFLGNQPQHF.

The rearrangement joins TRBV7-2 to TRBJ2-1; TRBD1 is a possible D gene (5 bases). V lost 1 base to trimming and J lost 15 bases, with 13 bases between them. The CDR3 contains 12 residues. CDR1 and CDR2 (germline): SGHTA, FQGNSA. The CDR3 DNA sequence: TGTGCCAGCAGCTTAGAGGTAGGGGCGCGGTTCTTC. Its protein is CASSLEVGARFF.

This chain uses TRBV6-1 with TRBJ2-4; 7 bases fit TRBD2. Germline CDR1 is MNHNS and CDR2 is SASEGT. Trimming cost V 3 bases and J 3 bases; bases outside gene matches: 11. The CDR3 extends over 17 amino acids. The CDR3 spells CASSDLGRDGLKNIQYF. DNA for the CDR3: TGTGCCAGCAGTGATCTAGGGAGGGACGGGCTCAAAAACATTCAGTACTTC.

The chain has TRBV12-2 and TRBJ2-1; TRBD2 is taken as the D call from the table, unchecked against the DNA. TRBV12-2 is a pseudogene. The CDR3 length is 15 residues. The DNA for the CDR3 is TGTGCAAGTCGCCCTTCGGGGGGCTCCTACAATGAGCAGTTCTTC. As protein: CASRPSGGSYNEQFF.

The rearrangement links TRBV5-1 to TRBJ2-5, with 7 bases aligning to TRBD1. From germline, CDR1 is SGHRS and CDR2 YFSETQ. V lost 3 bases and J lost 1; bases outside the gene matches: 9. The length of the CDR3 is 16 residues. The CDR3 nucleotides read TGCGCCAGCAGCTCCCATGGGGGACAGATCCAAGAGACCCAGTACTTC. Translated: CASSSHGGQIQETQYF.

This chain uses TRBV11-2 with TRBJ2-7; 8 positions agree with TRBD1. CDR1 SGHAT and CDR2 FQNNGV come from the germline V gene. J lost 6 bases, V lost 0 bases, and 7 bases had no gene match. The CDR3 extends over 15 amino acids. The CDR3 bases are TGTGCCAGCAGCTTAGAGGCAGGGGGCAGGAGCGAGCAGTACTTC. This encodes CASSLEAGGRSEQYF.

This clone appeared a single time. The chain combines TRBV12-3 or TRBV12-4 with TRBJ1-1, with 8 bases identical to TRBD1. V was clipped by 7 bases and J by 11 bases; unmatched bases: 12. This CDR3 spans 13 amino acids. This CDR3 reads CASKSTGGMQAFF. The CDR3 DNA follows: TGTGCCAGCAAATCAACAGGGGGGATGCAGGCTTTCTTT.

Turning to this clone: This specimen includes other DNA sequences encoding the same CDR3. This chain uses TRBV19 with TRBJ1-2, with TRBD1 matching over 8 bases. Germline loops: CDR1 LNHDA, CDR2 SQIVND (reference sequence). There are 13 residues in the CDR3. The J segment lost 3 bases and the V segment lost 5 bases, leaving 2 bases of the junction unmatched. The CDR3: CASSLQGDYGYTF. The CDR3 region has the DNA TGTGCCAGTAGTCTACAGGGGGACTATGGCTACACCTTC.

This chain uses TRBV6-1 with TRBJ1-2; TRBD1 matches 7 bases. J was trimmed by 7 bases and V by 3 bases; bases with no gene match: 5. The CDR3 is 13 residues long. The V gene's germline CDR1 is MNHNS and CDR2 SASEGT. CDR3 bases: TGTGCCAGCAGTGACAGACAGGGAGGTGGCTACACCTTC. It codes for CASSDRQGGGYTF.

The chain is built from TRBV19 and TRBJ2-1; 9 bases fit TRBD2. CDR3 length: 15 amino acids. Germline CDR1 and CDR2: LNHDA and SQIVND (reference sequence). The ends lost 7 bases at V and 5 bases at J; junction bases unmatched: 9. CDR3 in amino acids: CASTISRTSDNEQFF. For the CDR3, the DNA is TGTGCCAGTACCATCTCTAGGACTAGCGACAATGAGCAGTTCTTC.

The CDR3 DNA is TGTGCCAGCAGTCCTTATTACAATGAGCAGTTCTTC. It encodes CASSPYYNEQFF. The rearrangement links TRBV28 to TRBJ2-1; D gene uncertain. The germline gives CDR1 MDHEN, CDR2 SYDVKM. The CDR3 length is 12 residues. V lost 5 bases to trimming and J lost 4 bases, with 6 bases between them.

The CDR3 sequence: CASSDLTSGRNEQFF. For the CDR3, the DNA is TGTGCCAGCAGTGACCTGACTAGCGGTAGGAATGAGCAGTTCTTC. The chain recombines TRBV6-4 with TRBJ2-1; TRBD2 matches at 9 bases. This CDR3 is built from 15 residues. The germline CDR1 and CDR2 sequences are MRHNA and SNTAGT. The trim removed 2 bases at V and 7 bases at J, leaving 6 bases unmatched.

The rearrangement uses TRBV7-9 and TRBJ1-5; D gene uncertain. The ends were cut back, 2 bases at V and 6 bases at J, with 8 bases in the middle. CDR1 and CDR2 (germline): SEHNR, FQNEAQ (reference sequence). The CDR3 is made up of 13 amino acids. CDR3 coding DNA: TGTGCCAGCAGCTTATCAGATATTCAGCCCCAGCATTTT. Residues: CASSLSDIQPQHF.

V usage is TRBV3-1 (or the pseudogene TRBV3-2) and J usage is TRBJ2-3, with D perhaps TRBD2 (6 bases). The CDR3 loop spans 13 amino acids. V was cut by 11 bases and J by 2 bases, with 14 bases left in between. Per germline, CDR1 LGHDT and CDR2 YNNKEL (reference sequence). The CDR3 region is CAGREFDTDTQYF. The CDR3 region has the DNA TGTGCCGGCCGGGAGTTCGACACAGATACGCAGTATTTT.

This clone appeared once. The chain has TRBV7-3 and TRBJ2-5, with TRBD1 matching 7 bases. The CDR3 spans 14 residues. The germline V gene has CDR1 SGHTA and CDR2 FQGTGA. J lost 4 bases, V lost 4 bases, and 6 bases had no gene match. CDR3 sequence: CASSSSTGVETQYF. CDR3 in DNA: TGTGCCAGCAGCTCATCAACAGGGGTAGAGACCCAGTACTTC.

The gene calls are TRBV18 and TRBJ2-7; D is perhaps TRBD2 (5 bases). CDR1 is KGHSH and CDR2 is LQKENI in the germline V gene. V lost 2 bases, J lost 3 bases, and 8 bases lay in between. The CDR3 totals 13 residues. The CDR3 sequence is CASSPSRGYEQYF. The CDR3 bases are TGTGCCAGCTCACCAAGTCGGGGCTACGAGCAGTACTTC. The whole variable domain, filled in from reference TRBV18 and TRBJ2-7, reads NAGVMQNPRHLVRRRGQEARLRCSPMKGHSHVYWYRQLPEEGLKFMVYLQKENIIDESGMPKERFSAEFPKEGPSILRIQQVVRGDSAAYFCASSPSRGYEQYFGPGTRLTVT.

The rearrangement joins TRBV29-1 to TRBJ1-2; TRBD1 agrees at 7 bases. Trimming took 7 bases from V and 4 from J; bases not matched to a gene: 12. CDR1 SQVTM and CDR2 ANQGSEA come from the germline V gene. The CDR3 contains 14 residues. The CDR3 loop is CSAILRDRVYGYTF. The CDR3, as DNA: TGCAGCGCCATACTCCGGGACAGAGTCTATGGCTACACCTTC.

The genes are TRBV10-3 and TRBJ1-5; no reliable D call. The CDR3 has 13 amino acids. With 6 bases removed from V and 3 bases from J, the gap between germline ends came to 9 bases. Germline V gene sequence: CDR1 ENHRY, CDR2 SYGVKD. CDR3 nucleotide sequence: TGTGCCATCAGCCTAGACCTCAATCAGCCCCAGCATTTT. It specifies CAISLDLNQPQHF.

V usage is TRBV4-1 and J usage is TRBJ2-1, with 10 bases fitting TRBD2. This CDR3 contains 17 residues. The junction had 6 bases not matched to a gene; V was cut back by 4 bases and J by 0 bases. Germline CDR1 MGHRA, CDR2 YSYEKL. This CDR3 is CASSPGLAVSSYNEQFF. The CDR3 DNA is TGCGCCAGCAGCCCAGGACTAGCGGTTAGCTCCTACAATGAGCAGTTCTTC.

The rearrangement uses TRBV6-5 and TRBJ1-1, with no clear D. The germline V and J ends were trimmed by 5 bases and 0 bases, with 10 bases remaining between them. Germline V CDR1 and CDR2: MNHEY, SVGAGI. The CDR3 totals 14 residues. The CDR3 bases are TGTGCCAGCAGTAGGGAGTGGATGAACACTGAAGCTTTCTTT. Translating it yields CASSREWMNTEAFF.

V and J are TRBV5-1 and TRBJ2-4, with a possible D match to TRBD2 (6 bases). V lost 0 bases and J 1 base, leaving 11 bases between the germline ends. CDR1 is SGHRS and CDR2 is YFSETQ in the germline V gene. The CDR3 extends over 16 amino acids. CDR3 amino acids: CASSLVGGRAKNIQYF. The CDR3 nucleotides read TGCGCCAGCAGCTTGGTCGGGGGTAGGGCCAAAAACATTCAGTACTTC.

The V and J genes are TRBV5-1 and TRBJ2-7, with 7 bases that match TRBD1. The V and J ends lost 3 bases and 0 bases, in that order; junction bases with no gene match: 6. Germline V gene sequence: CDR1 SGHRS, CDR2 YFSETQ. The CDR3 is 15 amino acids. CDR3 nucleotide sequence: TGCGCCAGCAGCTCGACAGGGTCCAGCTCCTACGAGCAGTACTTC. Protein product: CASSSTGSSSYEQYF.